This T cell receptor beta chain was captured by sequencing in a study of blood T cells in healthy people across ages. This clonotype has only a few counts. Alongside a J-beta primer mix, a sample-barcoded 5' primer served in a second PCR lasting about 6 to 11 cycles. Through a template-switch adaptor with 12 random nucleotides, each cDNA molecule received a tag. One entry per CDR3 protein results from TCRdb running MiXCR on the 5' RACE reads. The sample has fewer than 2,000,000 distinct CDR3 sequences; roughly two fifths are singletons. Donors were healthy Caucasian individuals from Russia aged roughly 6 to 90. The V and J ends lost 4 bases and 3 bases, in that order; junction bases with no gene match: 10. CDR3 length: 16 residues.

Sequenced sample: blood. The chain couples TRBV12-3 or TRBV12-4 to TRBJ2-7, with TRBD1 matching 9 bases. This receptor was identified in a human donor in good health. The CDR3 coding sequence is TGTGCCAGCAGTTCACCCTCGGGACAGGGTAGCTACGAGCAGTACTTC. Residues: CASSSPSGQGSYEQYF.